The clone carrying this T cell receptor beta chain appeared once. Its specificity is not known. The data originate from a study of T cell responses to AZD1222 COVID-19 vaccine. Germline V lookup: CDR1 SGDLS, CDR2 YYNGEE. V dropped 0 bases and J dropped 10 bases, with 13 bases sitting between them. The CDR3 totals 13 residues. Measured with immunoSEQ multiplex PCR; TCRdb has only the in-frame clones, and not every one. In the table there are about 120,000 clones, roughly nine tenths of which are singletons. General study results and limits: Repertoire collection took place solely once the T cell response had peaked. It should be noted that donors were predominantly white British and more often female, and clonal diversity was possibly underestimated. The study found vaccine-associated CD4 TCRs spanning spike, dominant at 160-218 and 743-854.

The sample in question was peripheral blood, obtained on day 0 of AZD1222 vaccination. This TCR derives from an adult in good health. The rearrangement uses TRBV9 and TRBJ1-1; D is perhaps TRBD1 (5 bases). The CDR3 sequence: CASSVEVGTLAFF. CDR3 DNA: TGTGCCAGCAGCGTAGAGGTAGGGACTCTAGCTTTCTTT.